These 27 T cell receptor beta chains came from one sample sequenced in a study of STAT5B mutations in CD4+ large granular lymphocyte leukemia. The table came from immunoSEQ multiplex PCR; TCRdb's copy has only in-frame clones and leaves some out. The repertoire has approximately 31,000 clones, approximately 70% of them found once; the top ten carry just under 2%. The sequencing input was CD4+ T cells from blood buffy coats. The origin of the receptors is a human donor in good health.

The V and J genes are TRBV28 and TRBJ1-5; 9 bases fit TRBD1. The length of the CDR3 is 15 residues. Germline trimming cut 8 bases from V and 7 bases from J; bases unmatched to any gene: 12. Per the germline V gene, CDR1 is MDHEN and CDR2 is SYDVKM. As DNA, the CDR3 is TGTGCCAGCGAGACGCAGGGACAGGGAAGACAGCCCCAGCATTTT. Protein sequence: CASETQGQGRQPQHF.

The chain employs TRBV7-2 and TRBJ2-7; TRBD2 might be the D (6 bases). From germline, CDR1 is SGHTA and CDR2 FQGNSA. The CDR3 loop spans 15 amino acids. Trimming took 5 bases from V and 4 from J, leaving 18 bases between them. CDR3 sequence (DNA): TGTGCCAGCAGCCGCCGGGGGACTGGTCCTTACGAGCAGTACTTC. It yields the protein CASSRRGTGPYEQYF.

The chain has TRBV9 and TRBJ1-6, with TRBD1 identical over 7 bases. Trimming removed 0 bases from V and 7 bases from J; junction bases left unmatched: 4. The CDR3 totals 15 residues. Germline-derived CDR1 and CDR2 are SGDLS and YYNGEE. Written as DNA, the CDR3 is TGTGCCAGCAGCGTAGAGACAGGGAGGAATTCACCCCTCCACTTT. Its protein is CASSVETGRNSPLHF.

The chain recombines TRBV7-3 with TRBJ1-1; no firm D call. The germline gives CDR1 SGHTA, CDR2 FQGTGA. The V gene lost 0 bases and the J gene lost 5 bases, with 10 bases spanning the gap. CDR3 size: 14 residues. The CDR3 loop reads CASSLTLASTEAFF. The CDR3 nucleotides are TGTGCCAGCAGCTTAACGTTGGCGTCTACTGAAGCTTTCTTT.

V usage is TRBV16 and J usage is TRBJ1-5; possibly TRBD1 for D (6 bases). V shed 0 bases and J shed 1 base, with 16 bases lying between them. In germline, CDR1 is KGHSY, CDR2 FQNENV. The CDR3 is made up of 18 amino acids. The DNA for the CDR3 is TGTGCCAGCAGCCAATCGGGGGCAGGGTGGGCGAGCAATCAGCCCCAGCATTTT. Protein: CASSQSGAGWASNQPQHF.

The V and J genes are TRBV19 and TRBJ2-2; 10 positions match TRBD1. CDR1 and CDR2 (germline): LNHDA, SQIVND (reference sequence). Trimming at V came to 9 bases and at J to 4 bases, leaving 5 bases not matched to a gene. This CDR3 region has 14 residues. The CDR3 loop is CASAGQGSTGELFF. DNA of the CDR3: TGTGCCAGCGCGGGACAGGGGAGCACCGGGGAGCTGTTTTTT.

In the case of this clone: One junction end does not reproduce the germline sequence, and a read error may be involved. The chain has TRBV7-7 and TRBJ1-1; 7 bases align to TRBD1. CDR3 length: 13 residues. Germline CDR1 is SSHAT and CDR2 is FNYEAQ (reference sequence). CDR3 amino acids: CASSSDREGEAFF. CDR3 nucleotide sequence: TGTGCTAGCAGCTCCGACAGGGAGGGTGAAGCTTTCTTT.

V and J are TRBV28 and TRBJ2-3; 9 nucleotides align to TRBD2. Germline lookup yields CDR1 MDHEN and CDR2 SYDVKM. The CDR3 has 14 residues. Unmatched junction bases numbered 10, after V lost 7 bases and J lost 8 bases. The CDR3 sequence: CASTVGGGARTQYF. CDR3 nucleotide sequence: TGTGCCAGCACAGTTGGCGGGGGGGCCCGTACGCAGTATTTT.

The chain has TRBV11-2 and TRBJ1-6; D is unresolved. The germline CDR1 and CDR2 sequences are SGHAT and FQNNGV. The CDR3 extends over 11 amino acids. V gave up 1 base and J gave up 15 bases, with 7 bases separating them. CDR3 sequence: CASSLGIYLHF. DNA for the CDR3: TGTGCCAGCAGCTTAGGAATCTACCTCCACTTT.

The chain carries TRBV4-1 and TRBJ2-7; 9 bases are a match to TRBD1. This CDR3 spans 15 amino acids. Germline V gene sequence: CDR1 MGHRA, CDR2 YSYEKL. The trim removed 4 bases at V and 3 bases at J, leaving 7 bases unmatched. CDR3 sequence reads: CASSPRDRADYEQYF. In DNA, the CDR3 is TGCGCCAGCAGCCCGAGGGACAGGGCGGACTACGAGCAGTACTTC.

V usage is TRBV7-8 and J usage is TRBJ2-2, with D unclear. The CDR3 is 15 amino acids. The germline CDR1 and CDR2 sequences are SGHVS and FQNEAQ. V lost 5 bases to trimming and J lost 0 bases, with 10 bases between them. CDR3 protein: CASSLDFANTGELFF. The CDR3, as DNA: TGTGCCAGCAGCCTAGACTTCGCGAACACCGGGGAGCTGTTTTTT.

Regarding this clone: The sample carries other DNA sequences with the same CDR3. This chain connects TRBV7-8 to TRBJ2-5; D is unresolved. Per germline, CDR1 SGHVS and CDR2 FQNEAQ. V dropped 5 bases and J dropped 1 base, with 2 bases sitting between them. This CDR3 is 11 amino acids long. CDR3 region: CASSLQETQYF. The CDR3 DNA reads TGTGCCAGCAGCCTCCAAGAGACCCAGTACTTC.

The CDR3 region is CASSPVSWGETQYF. DNA for the CDR3: TGTGCCAGCAGCCCAGTGTCTTGGGGGGAGACCCAGTACTTC. The V gene is TRBV7-9, the J gene TRBJ2-5; D may correspond to TRBD1 or TRBD2 (5 bases each). The CDR3 is 14 amino acids. CDR1 and CDR2 (germline): SEHNR, FQNEAQ (reference sequence). V was cut by 5 bases and J by 5 bases, with 15 bases left in between. Supplemented by reference TRBV7-9 and TRBJ2-5, the full variable domain reads DTGVSQNPRHKITKRGQNVTFRCDPISEHNRLYWYRQTLGQGPEFLTYFQNEAQLEKSRLLSDRFSAERPKGSFSTLEIQRTEQGDSAMYLCASSPVSWGETQYFGPGTRLLVL.

Here the CDR3 reads CASRKNGMNYGYTF. The DNA for the CDR3 is TGTGCCAGCAGAAAAAATGGGATGAACTATGGCTACACCTTC. The chain links TRBV28 to TRBJ1-2; D gene ambiguous. V lost 6 bases and J 2 bases, leaving 13 bases between the germline ends. The length of the CDR3 is 14 residues. In germline, CDR1 is MDHEN, CDR2 SYDVKM.

This clone has more than one count but fewer than ten. The chain links TRBV7-9 to TRBJ1-1; possibly TRBD1 for D (5 bases). This CDR3 has 17 amino acids. CDR1 and CDR2 (germline): SEHNR, FQNEAQ (reference sequence). V dropped 3 bases and J dropped 2 bases, with 19 bases sitting between them. The CDR3 spells CASSFELMLRGNTEAFF. CDR3 nucleotide sequence: TGTGCCAGCAGCTTCGAACTCATGCTGAGGGGTAACACTGAAGCTTTCTTT. Drawing the rest from reference TRBV7-9 and TRBJ1-1, the complete variable domain is DTGVSQNPRHKITKRGQNVTFRCDPISEHNRLYWYRQTLGQGPEFLTYFQNEAQLEKSRLLSDRFSAERPKGSFSTLEIQRTEQGDSAMYLCASSFELMLRGNTEAFFGQGTRLTVV.

CDR3 amino acids: CASSFRDAGSYEQYF. The DNA of the CDR3 is TGTGCCAGCAGCTTCCGGGACGCGGGATCCTACGAGCAGTACTTC. The chain couples TRBV7-9 to TRBJ2-5; a possible D gene is TRBD2 (6 bases). Judging by the DNA end, TRBJ2-7 fits better; the J call may be wrong. Germline CDR1 is SEHNR and CDR2 is FQNEAQ (reference sequence). CDR3 length: 15 residues.

This clone has only a few counts. The chain recombines TRBV7-9 with TRBJ1-1; D gene unclear. The CDR3 is 13 amino acids. Germline CDR1 and CDR2: SEHNR and FQNEAQ (reference sequence). With 1 base removed from V and 1 base from J, the gap between germline ends came to 4 bases. The CDR3: CASSLVWNTEAFF. CDR3 DNA sequence: TGTGCCAGCAGCTTAGTATGGAACACTGAAGCTTTCTTT.

This chain connects TRBV7-2 to TRBJ2-1; D might be TRBD2 (7 bases). CDR3 length: 11 amino acids. CDR1 and CDR2 (germline): SGHTA, FQGNSA. V shed 4 bases and J shed 12 bases, with 10 bases lying between them. CDR3 bases: TGTGCCAGCAGCTCGGGGGGCCGGCAGTTCTTC. It yields the protein CASSSGGRQFF.

The chain combines TRBV4-1 with TRBJ2-5; 8 bases map to TRBD2. J was trimmed by 5 bases and V by 0 bases; bases with no gene match: 11. The CDR3 is made up of 17 amino acids. Germline V CDR1 and CDR2: MGHRA, YSYEKL. This CDR3 reads CASSQDHRRGARETQYF. CDR3 nucleotides: TGCGCCAGCAGCCAAGATCATCGGCGGGGGGCTAGGGAGACCCAGTACTTC.

This chain links TRBV7-2 with TRBJ1-1; D perhaps matches TRBD1 (5 bases). Trimming cost V 2 bases and J 2 bases, with 9 bases left between them. The length of the CDR3 is 14 residues. Germline-derived CDR1 and CDR2 are SGHTA and FQGNSA. The CDR3: CASSLYGANTEAFF. The CDR3 coding sequence is TGTGCCAGCAGCTTATATGGGGCTAACACTGAAGCTTTCTTT.

The chain uses TRBV10-3 and TRBJ1-2, with D maybe TRBD1 (5 bases). The CDR3 length is 14 residues. Germline V gene data show CDR1 as ENHRY and CDR2 as SYGVKD. V was pared by 3 bases and J by 4 bases, with 12 bases between. CDR3 sequence (DNA): TGTGCCATCAGTGATTCAGAAGGGGTCTATGGCTACACCTTC. It codes for CAISDSEGVYGYTF.

This chain uses TRBV6-5 with TRBJ2-5; D gene uncertain. The DNA end is a closer match to TRBJ2-7, so the J assignment may be wrong. CDR1 is MNHEY, CDR2 SVGAGI, per germline. The CDR3 runs 14 residues. The CDR3 nucleotides read TGTGCCAGCAGTTACCCCAGGACCGTTTACGAGCAGTACTTC. Amino acid sequence: CASSYPRTVYEQYF.

The chain uses TRBV5-8 and TRBJ1-2, with a weak D call TRBD1 (5 bases). V lost 4 bases and J lost 14, with 18 bases in between. Germline V gene sequence: CDR1 SGHTS, CDR2 YDEGEE. The CDR3 has 12 residues. Here the CDR3 reads CASSLRDTWGTF. Here the CDR3 DNA reads TGTGCCAGCAGCCTCCGAGACACGTGGGGGACCTTC.

The chain employs TRBV5-1 and TRBJ2-3, with TRBD2 matching 7 bases. The V segment lost 6 bases and the J segment 2 bases; nucleotides outside the gene matches: 6. Germline assignment: CDR1 SGHRS and CDR2 YFSETQ. CDR3 size: 14 residues. This CDR3 is CASTIGRATDTQYF. In DNA, the CDR3 is TGCGCCAGCACGATTGGGAGGGCCACAGATACGCAGTATTTT. Full variable domain (rest looked up from reference TRBV5-1 and TRBJ2-3): KAGVTQTPRYLIKTRGQQVTLSCSPISGHRSVSWYQQTPGQGLQFLFEYFSETQRNKGNFPGRFSGRQFSNSRSEMNVSTLELGDSALYLCASTIGRATDTQYFGPGTRLTVL.

The table lists this clone with a count of one. The chain combines TRBV9 with TRBJ2-5, with TRBD2 matching 12 bases. J gave up 2 bases and V 0 bases, and 8 bases lay outside the gene matches. This CDR3 has 18 residues. Germline V gene lookup returns CDR1 SGDLS and CDR2 YYNGEE. In DNA, the CDR3 is TGTGCCAGCAGCGTAGGACTAGCGGGGGCCATCACGCAAGAGACCCAGTACTTC. It encodes CASSVGLAGAITQETQYF.

The rearrangement links TRBV7-2 to TRBJ1-2; tentative D call: TRBD1 (5 bases). The CDR3 runs 15 residues. V was pared by 4 bases and J by 3 bases, with 15 bases between. Germline assignment: CDR1 SGHTA and CDR2 FQGNSA. The CDR3 reads CASSSRGEVYYGYTF. CDR3 in DNA: TGTGCCAGCAGCTCTCGGGGGGAGGTCTACTATGGCTACACCTTC.

The chain couples TRBV6-4 to TRBJ2-3, with 9 bases fitting TRBD2. CDR1 and CDR2 (germline): MRHNA, SNTAGT. This CDR3 spans 18 amino acids. Losses at the gene ends were 2 bases for V and 7 bases for J; bases not matched to a gene: 16. The CDR3 spells CASSDDSLTSGGVYTQYF. The CDR3 nucleotides read TGTGCCAGCAGTGACGATAGTTTGACTAGCGGTGGCGTTTATACGCAGTATTTT.